This T cell receptor (beta chain) stems from a study of shared clonotypes between healthy human individuals. From germline, CDR1 is MGHDK and CDR2 SYGVNS. V shed 5 bases and J shed 9 bases, with 16 bases lying between them. The CDR3 has 13 residues. Generated by immunoSEQ multiplex PCR, the TCRdb table keeps only in-frame clones and is missing some. The sample lists over 400,000 clones, 70% to 85% occurring once. Sequenced input: PBMCs. This chain uses TRBV25-1 with TRBJ2-5; no firm D call. The receptor was derived from a woman in her forties in good health. Some clones in this sample may be carry-over from other donors' samples. The CDR3 is CASSPQAGVAQYF. In DNA, the CDR3 is TGTGCCAGCAGTCCGCAAGCTGGGGTGGCCCAGTACTTC. Complete variable domain (other parts from reference TRBV25-1 and TRBJ2-5): EADIYQTPRYLVIGTGKKITLECSQTMGHDKMYWYQQDPGMELHLIHYSYGVNSTEKGDLSSESTVSRIRTEHFPLTLESARPSHTSQYLCASSPQAGVAQYFGPGTRLLVL.